The following is a T cell receptor (beta chain) sequence with its context. This clonotype was found many times. Its antigen specificity is not known. No much larger clone is present one base from it, and per-base qualities are unavailable. The CDR3 goes from the cysteine to the phenylalanine over 15 residues. Here the CDR3 DNA is all that survives: 45 bases in frame from base 1. CDR1 and CDR2 were assigned from the germline V gene as SGDLS and YYNGEE. The junction shows trimming of 3 bases on V and 0 bases on J, plus 10 bases between the germline ends. In this study, sorted CD4+ and CD8+ T cells from the blood of healthy subjects and of severe aplastic anemia patients had their TCR repertoires deep-sequenced. Ficoll-Paque density gradient centrifugation was used to isolate peripheral blood mononuclear cells. Before DNA extraction, CD4+ and CD8+ T cells were sorted by FACS or by magnetic beads. This entry belongs to a study of CD8+CD57+ T cells in acquired aplastic anemia (dated by TCRdb to 2016 to 2019). Concerning the study at large: A mean of 3.2 ug of DNA, ranging from roughly 0.19 to 27.4 ug, was extracted from sorted CD4+ and CD8+ cells. An average of around 10 million reads for CD4+ cells and 11 million or so reads for CD8+ cells was obtained from healthy donor samples. What the research found in general, with its limitations: Although 25 to 30 CD8+ CDR3 sequences were shared by patients and controls, these sequences appeared highly expressed in patients and within the immunodominant clones of patients. Between patients and healthy controls, no significant difference in CD8+ Simpson's diversity was found (P=0.060).

Genomic DNA served as template for TCR beta VDJ combination and CDR3 sequence profiling. TCR repertoire sequencing was run on an Illumina HiSeq 2000. The paper's processing steps were these. TRBV/TRBJ rearrangement plots, CDR3 size and DJ length profiles, and Simpson's diversity index were used to assess repertoires. The most abundant DNA sequence in the deep sequencing data was taken as the immunodominant clone. CDR3 amino acid sequences were checked for sharing across subjects and were also compared against the VDJdb database and published repertoires. In-frame beta chains were kept once TCRdb had trimmed the public reads at Q25 with fastp and called clones with MiXCR. Every CDR3 protein is listed once, alongside the most common genes and DNA of its rows. In this record, the V and J calls reflect TCRdb's handling and not the investigators' own analysis. The sample table shows over 200,000 distinct CDR3 sequences, and approximately 60% are seen once. Of the sample, about 29% is held by the ten largest clones.

The rearranged chain carries TRBV9 and TRBJ2-1; 5 matching bases give a weak D call of TRBD2. This clonotype originated in a human donor in good health. Sequencing used sorted CD4+, CD8+, or CD8+CD57+ T cells (not recorded which) from PBMCs. CDR3 region: CASSETRSSYNEQFF. The DNA is as follows: TGTGCCAGCAGCGAAACTAGGAGCTCCTACAATGAGCAGTTCTTC.